This T cell receptor (beta chain) was recorded in a study of human T cells and chemical hapten exposure. Study-level points and caveats: In comparison with controls, expanded TCRs gave rise to a significantly larger number of large CDR3 similarity clusters.

J lost 6 bases, V lost 3 bases, and 4 bases had no gene match. CDR3 length: 14 residues. TCRdb reprocessed the RACE reads with MiXCR, giving one entry per CDR3 protein. The sample lists 82,000 or so distinct CDR3 sequences; 10% to 15% were seen once. Time point reported: patch test 3, about 24 weeks after DPC sensitization. Treatment described: therapeutic diphenylcyclopropenone sensitization with weekly scalp DPC. At every patch-test visit, blood was drawn before the patch test was applied. This clonotype was detected many times. As yet, its antigen is unknown. The V gene is TRBV12-3 or TRBV12-4, the J gene TRBJ2-2; 7 nucleotides agree with TRBD2. This receptor was obtained from a woman aged 50 to 60 with alopecia areata. Some clones in this sample may be carry-over from other donors' samples. Sequences were derived from whole blood, sampled in connection with sensitization to the hapten diphenylcyclopropenone (DPC). In DNA, the CDR3 is TGTGCCAGCAGTTTCGGCGGGAGTGCCGGGGAGCTGTTTTTT. It is translated as CASSFGGSAGELFF.